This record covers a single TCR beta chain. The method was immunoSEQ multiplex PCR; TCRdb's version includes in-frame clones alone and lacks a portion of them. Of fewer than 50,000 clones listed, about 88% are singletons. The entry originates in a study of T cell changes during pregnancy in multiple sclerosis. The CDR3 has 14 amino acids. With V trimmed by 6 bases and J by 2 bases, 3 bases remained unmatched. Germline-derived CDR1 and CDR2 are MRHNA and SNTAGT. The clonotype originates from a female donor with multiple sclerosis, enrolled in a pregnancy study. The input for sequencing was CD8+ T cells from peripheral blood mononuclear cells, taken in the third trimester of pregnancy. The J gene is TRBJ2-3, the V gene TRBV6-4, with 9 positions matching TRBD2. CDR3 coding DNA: TGTGCCAGCAGCCCTAGCGGGGCCACAGATACGCAGTATTTT. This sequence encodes CASSPSGATDTQYF.